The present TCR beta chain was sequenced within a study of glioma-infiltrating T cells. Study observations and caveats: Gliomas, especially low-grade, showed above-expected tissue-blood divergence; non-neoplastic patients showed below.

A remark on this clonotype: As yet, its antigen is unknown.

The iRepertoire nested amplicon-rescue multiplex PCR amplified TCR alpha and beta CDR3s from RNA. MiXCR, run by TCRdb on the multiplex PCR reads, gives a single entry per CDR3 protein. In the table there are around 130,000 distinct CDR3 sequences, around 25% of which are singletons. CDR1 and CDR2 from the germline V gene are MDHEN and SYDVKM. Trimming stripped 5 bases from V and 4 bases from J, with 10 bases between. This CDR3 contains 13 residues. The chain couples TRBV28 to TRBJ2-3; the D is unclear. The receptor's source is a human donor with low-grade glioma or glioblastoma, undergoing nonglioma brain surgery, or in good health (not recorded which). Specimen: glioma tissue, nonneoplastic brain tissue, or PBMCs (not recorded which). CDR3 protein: CASSQFVADTQYF. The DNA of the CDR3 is TGTGCCAGCAGTCAATTCGTAGCAGATACGCAGTATTTT.